The 4 T cell receptor beta chains listed next were all sequenced from one sample in a study of blood T cells in healthy people across ages. A second PCR, run for roughly 6 to 11 cycles, used a sample-barcoded 5' primer plus a J-beta primer mix. From the 5' RACE reads, TCRdb called clonotypes with MiXCR, one entry per CDR3 protein. The table has approximately 850,000 distinct CDR3 sequences, under 45% seen once. The sample comprised blood. These receptors originate from a man aged 55 to 69 in good health.

This clonotype was recorded a few times. The chain employs TRBV11-3 and TRBJ2-7; 9 nucleotides align to TRBD2. V lost 2 bases, J lost 9 bases, and 11 bases stayed unmatched. CDR1 is SGHNT, CDR2 YENEEA, per germline. The CDR3 contains 15 residues. This CDR3 is CASSLRSSGDAGQYF. In DNA, the CDR3 is TGTGCCAGCAGCTTAAGGTCTAGCGGGGACGCGGGGCAGTACTTC.

This chain links TRBV5-1 with TRBJ2-3, with D perhaps matching TRBD1 (6 bases). The CDR3 runs 17 residues. Germline V gene lookup returns CDR1 SGHRS and CDR2 YFSETQ. V was cut by 4 bases and J by 2 bases, with 20 bases left in between. The chain's CDR3 is CASSSGRGQNPTDTQYF. The CDR3 coding sequence is TGCGCCAGCAGCAGTGGCAGGGGACAAAACCCCACAGATACGCAGTATTTT.

This clonotype showed up just a few times. The V and J genes are TRBV7-9 and TRBJ1-1, with 8 nucleotides matching TRBD1. With V trimmed by 4 bases and J by 4 bases, 8 bases remained unmatched. CDR3 length: 15 amino acids. The germline V gene encodes CDR1 SEHNR and CDR2 FQNEAQ (reference sequence). For the CDR3, the DNA is TGTGCCAGCAGCTCCTTGGACAGGGTGGGCACTGAAGCTTTCTTT. Its translation: CASSSLDRVGTEAFF.

This clonotype was observed at least ten times. A read error may produce the germline difference seen at one junction end. The rearrangement links TRBV28 to TRBJ2-5; D call uncertain. The DNA end lines up better with TRBJ2-7; the J call may be wrong. There are 12 residues in the CDR3. Germline V CDR1 and CDR2: MDHEN, SYDVKM. The CDR3 reads CASSLLGNEQYF. The CDR3 DNA reads TGTGCCAGCAGCTTATTGGGAAACGAGCAGTACTTC.